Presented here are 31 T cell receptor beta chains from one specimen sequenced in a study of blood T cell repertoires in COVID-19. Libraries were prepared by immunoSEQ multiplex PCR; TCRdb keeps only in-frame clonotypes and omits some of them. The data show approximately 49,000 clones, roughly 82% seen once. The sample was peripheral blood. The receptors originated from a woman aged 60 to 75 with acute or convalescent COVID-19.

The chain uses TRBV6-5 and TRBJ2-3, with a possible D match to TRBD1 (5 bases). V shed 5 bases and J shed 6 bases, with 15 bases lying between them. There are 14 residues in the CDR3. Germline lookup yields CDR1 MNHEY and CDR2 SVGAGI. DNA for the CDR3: TGTGCCAGCAGTCAAACGACTGGACACGATACGCAGTATTTT. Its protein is CASSQTTGHDTQYF.

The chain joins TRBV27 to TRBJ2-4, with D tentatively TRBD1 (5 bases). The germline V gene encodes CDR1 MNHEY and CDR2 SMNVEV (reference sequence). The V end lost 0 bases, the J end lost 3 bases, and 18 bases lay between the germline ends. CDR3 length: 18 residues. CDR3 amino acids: CASSLSGFVTDSKNIQYF. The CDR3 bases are TGTGCCAGCAGTTTATCGGGGTTTGTGACAGATAGCAAAAACATTCAGTACTTC.

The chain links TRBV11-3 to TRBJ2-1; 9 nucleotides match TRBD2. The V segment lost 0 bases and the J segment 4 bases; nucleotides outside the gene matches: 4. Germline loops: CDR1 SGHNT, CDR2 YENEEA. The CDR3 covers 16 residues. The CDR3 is CASSLDSGGAYNEQFF. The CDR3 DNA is TGTGCCAGCAGCTTAGATAGCGGGGGCGCGTACAATGAGCAGTTCTTC. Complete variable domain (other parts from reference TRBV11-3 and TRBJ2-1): EAGVVQSPRYKIIEKKQPVAFWCNPISGHNTLYWYLQNLGQGPELLIRYENEEAVDDSQLPKDRFSAERLKGVDSTLKIQPAELGDSAVYLCASSLDSGGAYNEQFFGPGTRLTVL.

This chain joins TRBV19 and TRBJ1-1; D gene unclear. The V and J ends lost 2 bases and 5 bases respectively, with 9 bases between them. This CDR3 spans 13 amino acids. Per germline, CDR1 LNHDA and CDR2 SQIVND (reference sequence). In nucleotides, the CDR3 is TGTGCCAGTAGTATATGGCGGTGGACTGAAGCTTTCTTT. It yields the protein CASSIWRWTEAFF.

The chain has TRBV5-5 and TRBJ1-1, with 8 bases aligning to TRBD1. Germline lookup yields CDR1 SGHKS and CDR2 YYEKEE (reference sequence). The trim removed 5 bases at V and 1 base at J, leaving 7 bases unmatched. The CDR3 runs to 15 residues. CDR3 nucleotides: TGTGCCAGCAGTTGGGATGGACAGGGGAACACTGAAGCTTTCTTT. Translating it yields CASSWDGQGNTEAFF.

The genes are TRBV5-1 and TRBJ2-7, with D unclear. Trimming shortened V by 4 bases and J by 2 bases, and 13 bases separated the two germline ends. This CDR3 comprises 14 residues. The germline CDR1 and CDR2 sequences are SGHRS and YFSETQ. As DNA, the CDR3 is TGCGCCAGCAGCACTGCCCCGCCCGCCTACGAGCAGTACTTC. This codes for CASSTAPPAYEQYF. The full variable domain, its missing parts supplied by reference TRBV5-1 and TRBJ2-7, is KAGVTQTPRYLIKTRGQQVTLSCSPISGHRSVSWYQQTPGQGLQFLFEYFSETQRNKGNFPGRFSGRQFSNSRSEMNVSTLELGDSALYLCASSTAPPAYEQYFGPGTRLTVT.

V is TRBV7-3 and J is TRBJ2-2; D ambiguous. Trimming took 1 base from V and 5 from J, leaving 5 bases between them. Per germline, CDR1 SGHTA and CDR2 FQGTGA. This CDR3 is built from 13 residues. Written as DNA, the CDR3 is TGTGCCAGCAGCTTAATGTTAACCGGGGAGCTGTTTTTT. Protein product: CASSLMLTGELFF. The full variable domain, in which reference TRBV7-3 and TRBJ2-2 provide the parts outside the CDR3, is GAGVSQTPSNKVTEKGKYVELRCDPISGHTALYWYRQSLGQGPEFLIYFQGTGAADDSGLPNDRFFAVRPEGSVSTLKIQRTERGDSAVYLCASSLMLTGELFFGEGSRLTVL.

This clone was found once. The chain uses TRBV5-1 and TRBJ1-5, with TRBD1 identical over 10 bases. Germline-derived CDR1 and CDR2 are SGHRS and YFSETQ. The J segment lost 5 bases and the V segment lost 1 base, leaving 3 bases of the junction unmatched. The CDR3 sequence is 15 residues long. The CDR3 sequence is CASSLMGQGHQPQHF. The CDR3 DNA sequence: TGCGCCAGCAGCTTGATGGGACAGGGGCATCAGCCCCAGCATTTT.

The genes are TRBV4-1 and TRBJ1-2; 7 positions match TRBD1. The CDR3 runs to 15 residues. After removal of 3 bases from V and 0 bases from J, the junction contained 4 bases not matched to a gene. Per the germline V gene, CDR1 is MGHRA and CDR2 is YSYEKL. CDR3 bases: TGCGCCAGCAGCCACGGACAGGTACCTAACTATGGCTACACCTTC. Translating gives CASSHGQVPNYGYTF.

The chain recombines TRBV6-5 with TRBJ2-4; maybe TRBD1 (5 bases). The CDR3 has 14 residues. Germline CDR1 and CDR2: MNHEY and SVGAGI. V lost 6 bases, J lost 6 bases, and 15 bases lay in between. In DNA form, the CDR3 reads TGTGCCAGCAGGGACACGGATAGGGGAAACATTCAGTACTTC. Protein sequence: CASRDTDRGNIQYF.

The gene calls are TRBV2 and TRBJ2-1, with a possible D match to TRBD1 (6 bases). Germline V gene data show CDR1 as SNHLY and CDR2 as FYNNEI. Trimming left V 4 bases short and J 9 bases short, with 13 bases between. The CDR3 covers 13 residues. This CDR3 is CASSGDTRSEQFF. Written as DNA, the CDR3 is TGTGCCAGCAGTGGGGACACCCGGAGTGAGCAGTTCTTC. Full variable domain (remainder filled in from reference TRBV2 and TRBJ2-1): EPEVTQTPSHQVTQMGQEVILRCVPISNHLYFYWYRQILGQKVEFLVSFYNNEISEKSEIFDDQFSVERPDGSNFTLKIRSTKLEDSAMYFCASSGDTRSEQFFGPGTRLTVL.

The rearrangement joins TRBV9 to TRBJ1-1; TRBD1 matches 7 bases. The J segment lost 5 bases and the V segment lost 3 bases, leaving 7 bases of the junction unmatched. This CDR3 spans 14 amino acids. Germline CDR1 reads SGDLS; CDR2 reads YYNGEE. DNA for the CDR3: TGTGCCAGCAGCGCGACAGGGTCGAGGACTGAAGCTTTCTTT. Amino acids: CASSATGSRTEAFF.

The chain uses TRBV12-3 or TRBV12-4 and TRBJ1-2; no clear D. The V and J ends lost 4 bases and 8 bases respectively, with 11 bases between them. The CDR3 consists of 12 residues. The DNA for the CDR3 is TGTGCCAGCAGTTCCCCCCTCTTCGGCTACACCTTC. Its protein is CASSSPLFGYTF.

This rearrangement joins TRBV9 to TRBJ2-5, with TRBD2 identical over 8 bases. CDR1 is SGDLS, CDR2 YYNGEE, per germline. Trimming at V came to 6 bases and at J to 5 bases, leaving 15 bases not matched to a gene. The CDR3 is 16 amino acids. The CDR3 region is CASKSVVSGRSETQYF. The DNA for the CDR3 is TGTGCCAGCAAATCAGTGGTGAGCGGGAGATCCGAGACCCAGTACTTC.

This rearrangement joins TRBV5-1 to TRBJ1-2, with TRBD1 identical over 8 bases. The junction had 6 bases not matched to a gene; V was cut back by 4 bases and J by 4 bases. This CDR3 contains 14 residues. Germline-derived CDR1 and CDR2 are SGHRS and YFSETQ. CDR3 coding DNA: TGCGCCAGCAGCGGGCCAGGGGGCAGCTATGGCTACACCTTC. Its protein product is CASSGPGGSYGYTF.

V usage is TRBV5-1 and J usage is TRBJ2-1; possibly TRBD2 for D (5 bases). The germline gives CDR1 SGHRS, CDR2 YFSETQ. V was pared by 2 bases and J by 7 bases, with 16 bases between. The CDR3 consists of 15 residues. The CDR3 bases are TGCGCCAGCAGCTTAAGCGGCAACCCCGGGAATGAGCAGTTCTTC. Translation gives CASSLSGNPGNEQFF.

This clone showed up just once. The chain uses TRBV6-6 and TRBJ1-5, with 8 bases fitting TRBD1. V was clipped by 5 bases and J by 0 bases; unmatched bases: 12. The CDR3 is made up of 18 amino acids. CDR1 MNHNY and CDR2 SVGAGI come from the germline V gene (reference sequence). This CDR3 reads CASSLTGGGLYSNQPQHF. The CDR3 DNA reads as TGTGCCAGCAGTCTTACAGGGGGGGGCCTTTATAGCAATCAGCCCCAGCATTTT.

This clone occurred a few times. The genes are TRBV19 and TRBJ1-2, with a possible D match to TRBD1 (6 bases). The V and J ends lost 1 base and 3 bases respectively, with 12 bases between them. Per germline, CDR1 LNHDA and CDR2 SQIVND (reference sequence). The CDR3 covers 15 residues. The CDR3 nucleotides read TGTGCCAGTAGTATAGGTGCAGGGGAGTACTATGGCTACACCTTC. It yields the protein CASSIGAGEYYGYTF.

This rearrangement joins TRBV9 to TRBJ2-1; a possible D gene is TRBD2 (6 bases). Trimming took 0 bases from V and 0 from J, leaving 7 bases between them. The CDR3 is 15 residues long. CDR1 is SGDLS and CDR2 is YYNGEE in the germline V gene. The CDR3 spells CASSVGRGSYNEQFF. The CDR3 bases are TGTGCCAGCAGCGTAGGGAGGGGCTCCTACAATGAGCAGTTCTTC.

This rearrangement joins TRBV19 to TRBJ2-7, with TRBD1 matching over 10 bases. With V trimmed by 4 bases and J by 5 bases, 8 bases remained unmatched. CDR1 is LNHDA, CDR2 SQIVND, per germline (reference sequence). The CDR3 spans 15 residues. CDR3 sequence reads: CASSTWDRGVNEQYF. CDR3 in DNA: TGTGCCAGTAGTACCTGGGACAGGGGAGTCAACGAGCAGTACTTC.

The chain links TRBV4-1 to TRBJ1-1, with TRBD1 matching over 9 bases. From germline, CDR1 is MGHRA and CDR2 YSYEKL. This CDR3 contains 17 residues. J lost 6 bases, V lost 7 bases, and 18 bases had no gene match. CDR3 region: CASTPNNMTGGNPEAFF. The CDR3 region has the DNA TGCGCCAGCACCCCTAATAATATGACAGGGGGAAACCCTGAAGCTTTCTTT.

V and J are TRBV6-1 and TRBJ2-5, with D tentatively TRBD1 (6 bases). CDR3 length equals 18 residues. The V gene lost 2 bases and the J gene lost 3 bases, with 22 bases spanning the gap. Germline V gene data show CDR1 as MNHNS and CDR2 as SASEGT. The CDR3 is CASSEMTGGWGTKETQYF. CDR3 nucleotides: TGTGCCAGCAGTGAAATGACAGGAGGATGGGGTACCAAAGAGACCCAGTACTTC.

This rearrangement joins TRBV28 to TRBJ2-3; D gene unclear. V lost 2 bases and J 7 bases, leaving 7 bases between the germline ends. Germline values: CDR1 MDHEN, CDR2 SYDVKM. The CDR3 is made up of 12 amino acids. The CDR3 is CASSLVRNTQYF. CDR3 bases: TGTGCCAGCAGTTTAGTGCGGAATACGCAGTATTTT.

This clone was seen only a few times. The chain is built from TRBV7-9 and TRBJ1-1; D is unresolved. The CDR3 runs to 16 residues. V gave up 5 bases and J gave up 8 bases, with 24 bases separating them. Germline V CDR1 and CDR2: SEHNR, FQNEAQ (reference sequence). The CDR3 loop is CASSRRAGWGGDEAFF. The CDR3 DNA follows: TGTGCCAGCAGCCGGAGGGCGGGGTGGGGAGGCGACGAAGCTTTCTTT.

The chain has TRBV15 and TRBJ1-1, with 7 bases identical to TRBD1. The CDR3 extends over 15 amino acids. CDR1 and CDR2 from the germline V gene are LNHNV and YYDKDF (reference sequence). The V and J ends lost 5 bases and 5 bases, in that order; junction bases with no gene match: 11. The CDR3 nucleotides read TGTGCCACCAGCTTAATAGGAGGGGGCTCGACTGAAGCTTTCTTT. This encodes CATSLIGGGSTEAFF. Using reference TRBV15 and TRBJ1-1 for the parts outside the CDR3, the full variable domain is DAMVIQNPRYQVTQFGKPVTLSCSQTLNHNVMYWYQQKSSQAPKLLFHYYDKDFNNEADTPDNFQSRRPNTSFCFLDIRSPGLGDTAMYLCATSLIGGGSTEAFFGQGTRLTVV.

The CDR3 nucleotides read TGTGCCACCAGTGATGGGGAGGGTGAAAAACTGTTTTTT. It is translated as CATSDGEGEKLFF. The rearrangement joins TRBV24-1 to TRBJ1-4; unclear D gene. The CDR3 loop spans 13 amino acids. CDR1 and CDR2 (germline): KGHDR, SFDVKD. The germline V and J ends were trimmed by 3 bases and 7 bases, with 8 bases remaining between them.

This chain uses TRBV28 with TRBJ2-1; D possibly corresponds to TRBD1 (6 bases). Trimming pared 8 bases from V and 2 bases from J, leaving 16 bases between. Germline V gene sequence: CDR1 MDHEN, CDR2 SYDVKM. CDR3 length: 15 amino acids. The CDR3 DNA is TGTGCCAGCGCTCGCGGTTGGGGGCCCTACAATGAGCAGTTCTTC. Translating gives CASARGWGPYNEQFF. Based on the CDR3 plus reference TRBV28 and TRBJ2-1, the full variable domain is DVKVTQSSRYLVKRTGEKVFLECVQDMDHENMFWYRQDPGLGLRLIYFSYDVKMKEKGDIPEGYSVSREKKERFSLILESASTNQTSMYLCASARGWGPYNEQFFGPGTRLTVL.

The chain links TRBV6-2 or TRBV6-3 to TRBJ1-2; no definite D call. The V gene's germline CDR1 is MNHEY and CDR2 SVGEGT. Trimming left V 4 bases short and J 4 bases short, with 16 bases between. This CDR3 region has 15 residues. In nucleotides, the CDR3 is TGTGCCAGCAGTTCTGACGGAGGACTGGTCTATGGCTACACCTTC. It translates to CASSSDGGLVYGYTF.

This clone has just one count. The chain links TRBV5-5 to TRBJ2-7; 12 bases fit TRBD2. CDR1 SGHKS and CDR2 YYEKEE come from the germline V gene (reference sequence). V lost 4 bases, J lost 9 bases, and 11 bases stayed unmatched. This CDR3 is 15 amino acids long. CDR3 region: CASSQYGGLAGMQYF. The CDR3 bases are TGTGCCAGCAGCCAGTATGGGGGACTAGCGGGCATGCAGTACTTC. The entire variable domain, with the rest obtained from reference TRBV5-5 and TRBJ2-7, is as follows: DAGVTQSPTHLIKTRGQQVTLRCSPISGHKSVSWYQQVLGQGPQFIFQYYEKEERGRGNFPDRFSARQFPNYSSELNVNALLLGDSALYLCASSQYGGLAGMQYFGPGTRLTVT.

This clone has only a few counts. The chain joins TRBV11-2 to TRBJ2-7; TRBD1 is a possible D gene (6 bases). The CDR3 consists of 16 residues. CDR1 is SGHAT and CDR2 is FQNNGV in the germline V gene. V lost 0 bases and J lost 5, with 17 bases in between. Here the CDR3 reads CASSLDQKGEWDEQYF. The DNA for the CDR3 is TGTGCCAGCAGCTTAGACCAAAAGGGGGAATGGGACGAGCAGTACTTC.

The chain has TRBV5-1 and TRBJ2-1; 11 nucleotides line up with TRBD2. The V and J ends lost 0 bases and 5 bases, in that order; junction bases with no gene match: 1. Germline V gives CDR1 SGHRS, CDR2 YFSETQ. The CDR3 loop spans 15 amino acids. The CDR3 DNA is TGCGCCAGCAGCTTGGGACTAGCGGGAAACAATGAGCAGTTCTTC. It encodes CASSLGLAGNNEQFF.